This is a list of T cell receptor beta chains from one sample in a study of blood T cell repertoires in COVID-19. Sequencing was performed with immunoSEQ multiplex PCR; in TCRdb, only in-frame clones are kept and a portion is missing. Of some 250,000 clones detected, around 85% appear once; the ten largest clones hold 2.5% to 3.5%. Sequenced sample: peripheral blood. These receptors came from a woman aged 25 to 39 who had recovered from COVID-19. CDR3s include the opening cysteine and the closing phenylalanine or tryptophan. A D gene is named only where the DNA matches it firmly. Not all rows give a size; the values are once, few, many and, for expanded clones, a class.

v_gene,j_gene,abundance,d_gene,CDR3aa,CDR3nt
TRBV4-1,TRBJ1-5,-,-,CASSLGDNQPQHF,TGCGCCAGCAGCCTAGGGGACAATCAGCCCCAGCATTTT
TRBV10-2,TRBJ1-1,-,-,CASSVGAPGTEAFF,TGCGCCAGCAGTGTAGGGGCACCAGGGACTGAAGCTTTCTTT
TRBV2,TRBJ2-7,-,TRBD1,CASSPGGQEKGYEQYF,TGTGCCAGCAGTCCCGGGGGACAGGAAAAGGGTTACGAGCAGTACTTC
TRBV5-1,TRBJ2-1,-,TRBD2,CASRGTSGWDNEQFF,TGCGCCAGCAGGGGGACTAGCGGTTGGGACAATGAGCAGTTCTTC
TRBV9,TRBJ1-5,once,-,CASSVDARTNQPQHF,TGTGCCAGCAGCGTAGACGCCAGAACCAATCAGCCCCAGCATTTT
TRBV7-2,TRBJ1-4,-,-,CASSLARGNFEKLFF,TGTGCCAGCAGCTTAGCGAGGGGGAATTTTGAAAAACTGTTTTTT
TRBV6-4,TRBJ2-3,-,-,CASSPKRGSGTDTQYF,TGTGCCAGCAGCCCAAAAAGGGGTTCGGGCACAGATACGCAGTATTTT
TRBV9,TRBJ1-4,-,-,CASSFRRGGELFF,TGTGCCAGCAGCTTCCGTCGAGGGGGAGAACTGTTTTTT
TRBV7-2,TRBJ1-2,-,TRBD1,CASSLAPGQGAYGYTF,TGTGCCAGCAGCTTAGCCCCGGGACAGGGGGCCTATGGCTACACCTTC
TRBV12-3/TRBV12-4,TRBJ1-2,once,-,CASRARQDGYTF,TGTGCCAGCAGAGCAAGGCAGGATGGCTACACCTTC
TRBV6-5,TRBJ2-6,-,-,CASCKGGAGANVLTF,TGTGCCAGCTGCAAAGGGGGAGCTGGGGCCAACGTCCTGACTTTC
TRBV5-1,TRBJ2-2,-,-,CASSVKAGMNTGELFF,TGCGCCAGCAGCGTTAAGGCGGGGATGAACACCGGGGAGCTGTTTTTT
TRBV4-3,TRBJ2-7,-,-,CASSQEQAYEQYF,TGCGCCAGCAGCCAAGAACAAGCCTACGAGCAGTACTTC
TRBV5-5,TRBJ2-7,once,-,CASSLIGQDSYEQYF,TGTGCCAGCAGCTTAATAGGTCAGGACTCCTACGAGCAGTACTTC
TRBV12-3/TRBV12-4,TRBJ2-7,-,-,CASRQTGDYEQYF,TGTGCCAGCAGACAAACGGGAGACTACGAGCAGTACTTC
TRBV24-1,TRBJ1-6,once,TRBD1,CATSSRGSSPLHF,TGTGCCACCAGTTCCAGGGGGAGTTCACCCCTCCACTTT
TRBV13,TRBJ1-2,-,-,CASSLGVSETGGYGYTF,TGTGCCAGCAGCTTAGGGGTCTCTGAGACAGGTGGTTATGGCTACACCTTC
TRBV19,TRBJ1-2,few,-,CASSTQGHYGYTF,TGTGCCAGTAGCACTCAGGGTCACTATGGCTACACCTTC
TRBV19,TRBJ2-3,-,-,CASSMFGGSTDTQYF,TGTGCCAGTAGTATGTTCGGGGGAAGCACAGATACGCAGTATTTT
TRBV29-1,TRBJ1-4,-,-,CSVEDQGEKLFF,TGCAGCGTTGAAGATCAGGGAGAAAAACTGTTTTTT
TRBV30,TRBJ1-2,-,-,CAWNLQGDYGYTF,TGTGCCTGGAACCTACAGGGTGACTATGGCTACACCTTC
TRBV5-1,TRBJ1-1,-,-,CASRSYSLSTEAFF,TGCGCCAGCCGCTCCTACAGTCTCTCGACTGAAGCTTTCTTT
TRBV3-1/TRBV3-2,TRBJ2-1,once,TRBD2,CASSPHGLAGGLNNEQFF,TGTGCCAGCAGCCCCCACGGACTAGCGGGGGGTTTAAACAATGAGCAGTTCTTC
TRBV2,TRBJ1-2,once,-,CASSEGLGGYTF,TGTGCCAGCAGTGAAGGACTGGGTGGCTACACCTTC
TRBV6-6,TRBJ1-2,-,TRBD1,CASSHLRQGYTF,TGTGCCAGCAGCCATCTCCGACAGGGTTACACCTTC
TRBV6-5,TRBJ2-1,-,TRBD2,CASRISGGGYNEQFF,TGTGCCAGCAGAATTAGCGGGGGGGGTTACAATGAGCAGTTCTTC
TRBV6-6,TRBJ2-5,-,TRBD2,CASRGGARREAQYF,TGTGCCAGCCGTGGGGGGGCGCGGCGGGAGGCCCAGTACTTC
TRBV5-1,TRBJ2-5,-,TRBD1,CASSLGGQVGQETQYF,TGCGCCAGCAGCTTAGGGGGCCAGGTCGGCCAAGAGACCCAGTACTTC
TRBV2,TRBJ1-6,few,-,CASSAGGNSPLHF,TGTGCCAGCAGTGCGGGGGGGAATTCACCCCTCCACTTT
TRBV3-1/TRBV3-2,TRBJ1-1,-,-,CASSQPWALPNTEAFF,TGTGCCAGCAGCCAACCCTGGGCCCTGCCGAACACTGAAGCTTTCTTT
TRBV19,TRBJ1-2,once,TRBD1,CASSMSEGALNYGYTF,TGTGCCAGTAGTATGAGTGAGGGGGCGCTTAACTATGGCTACACCTTC
TRBV6-2/TRBV6-3,TRBJ1-5,-,TRBD1,CASSSRDRGLYQPQHF,TGTGCCAGCAGTTCCCGGGACAGGGGGCTTTATCAGCCCCAGCATTTT
TRBV11-2,TRBJ1-3,many,-,CASSLGGSSGNTIYF,TGTGCCAGCAGCTTAGGAGGGAGCTCTGGAAACACCATATATTTT